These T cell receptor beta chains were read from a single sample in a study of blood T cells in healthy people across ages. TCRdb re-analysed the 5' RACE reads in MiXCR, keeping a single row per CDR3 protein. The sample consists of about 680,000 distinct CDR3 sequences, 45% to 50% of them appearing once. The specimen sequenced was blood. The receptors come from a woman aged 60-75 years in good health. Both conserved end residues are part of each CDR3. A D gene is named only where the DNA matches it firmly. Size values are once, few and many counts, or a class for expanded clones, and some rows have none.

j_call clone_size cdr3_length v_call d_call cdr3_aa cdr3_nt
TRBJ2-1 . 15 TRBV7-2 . CASSLSLGQGSGQFF TGTGCCAGCAGCTTATCCCTAGGCCAGGGGAGCGGGCAGTTCTTC
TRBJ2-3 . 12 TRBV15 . CATSPLLDTQYF TGTGCCACCAGCCCCCTATTAGATACGCAGTATTTT
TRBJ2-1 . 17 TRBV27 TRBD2 CASSFRPRTSGYNEQFF TGTGCCAGCAGTTTCCGGCCGCGGACTAGCGGGTACAATGAGCAGTTCTTC
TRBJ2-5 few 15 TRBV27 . CASSSSWGTAGTQYF TGTGCCAGCAGTTCCTCATGGGGGACCGCAGGGACCCAGTACTTC
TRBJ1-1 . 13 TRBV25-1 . CASSEQGISEAFF TGTGCCAGCAGTGAACAGGGTATTTCTGAAGCTTTCTTT
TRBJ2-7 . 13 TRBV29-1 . CSVTFVGLSEQYF TGCAGCGTTACTTTCGTCGGTCTCTCCGAGCAGTACTTC
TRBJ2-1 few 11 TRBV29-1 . CSVYTRYEQFF TGCAGCGTGTACACTAGGTATGAGCAGTTCTTC
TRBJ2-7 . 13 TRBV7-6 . CASSPSLVDEQYF TGTGCCAGCAGTCCATCCTTGGTGGACGAGCAGTACTTC
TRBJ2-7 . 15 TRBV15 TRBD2 CATSRVGLGGYEQYF TGTGCCACCAGCAGAGTAGGCCTGGGAGGGTACGAGCAGTACTTC
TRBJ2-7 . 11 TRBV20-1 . CSARDSHEQYF TGCAGTGCTAGAGATTCCCACGAGCAGTACTTC
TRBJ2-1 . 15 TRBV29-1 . CSIARGSSSDNEQFF TGCAGCATTGCAAGGGGCAGTAGCTCCGACAATGAGCAGTTCTTC
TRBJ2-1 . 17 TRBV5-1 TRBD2 CASSFLGGASDFDEQFF TGCGCCAGCAGCTTCCTCGGGGGGGCTAGCGATTTTGATGAGCAGTTCTTC
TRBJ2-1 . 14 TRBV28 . CASSGTPKVNEQFF TGTGCCAGCAGCGGGACACCGAAGGTGAATGAGCAGTTCTTC
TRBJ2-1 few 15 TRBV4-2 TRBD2 CASSRGLASYNEQFF TGTGCCAGCAGCCGAGGACTAGCCTCCTACAATGAGCAGTTCTTC
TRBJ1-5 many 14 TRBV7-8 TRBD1 CASSPGGLNQPQHF TGTGCCAGCAGCCCAGGGGGGTTAAATCAGCCCCAGCATTTT
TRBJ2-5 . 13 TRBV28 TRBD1 CASIWDRQETRYF TGTGCCAGCATTTGGGACAGACAAGAGACCCGGTACTTC
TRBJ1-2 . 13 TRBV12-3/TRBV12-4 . CASSYFNRDGYTF TGTGCCAGCAGTTATTTCAATAGGGATGGCTACACCTTC
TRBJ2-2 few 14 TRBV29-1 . CSVASGANTGELFF TGCAGCGTTGCATCGGGGGCCAACACCGGGGAGCTGTTTTTT
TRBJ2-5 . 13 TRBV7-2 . CASSSEPQETQYF TGTGCCAGCAGCTCTGAGCCCCAGGAGACCCAGTACTTC
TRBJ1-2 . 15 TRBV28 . CASGQTGAGNYGYTF TGTGCCAGCGGACAGACGGGGGCGGGAAACTATGGCTACACCTTC
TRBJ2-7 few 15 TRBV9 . CASSPPGAAVYEQYF TGTGCCAGCAGCCCCCCCGGAGCAGCGGTCTACGAGCAGTACTTC
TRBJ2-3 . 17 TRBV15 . CATSRPGTVKRGDTQYF TGTGCCACCAGCAGACCGGGGACAGTCAAGCGGGGAGATACGCAGTATTTT
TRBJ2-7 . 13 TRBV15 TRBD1 CATSRDRRYEQYF TGTGCCACGTCCCGGGACAGGCGCTACGAGCAGTACTTC
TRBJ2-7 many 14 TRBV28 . CASSFRDISYEQYF TGTGCCAGCAGTTTCCGGGACATTTCCTACGAGCAGTACTTC
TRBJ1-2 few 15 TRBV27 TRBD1 CASSSTGGGNYGYTF TGTGCCAGCAGTTCCACAGGGGGGGGAAACTATGGCTACACCTTC
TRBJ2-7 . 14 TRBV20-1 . CSARDYKVSYEQYF TGCAGTGCTAGAGATTATAAGGTTTCGTACGAGCAGTACTTC
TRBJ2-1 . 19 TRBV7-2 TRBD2 CASSLGVGTSGRGRNEQFF TGTGCCAGCAGCTTAGGGGTCGGGACTAGCGGGAGGGGGCGGAATGAGCAGTTCTTC
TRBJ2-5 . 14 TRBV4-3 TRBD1 CASSQDSGGGEQYF TGCGCCAGCAGCCAAGATTCAGGGGGCGGAGAGCAGTACTTC
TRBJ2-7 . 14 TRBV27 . CASSLSWQDYEQYF TGTGCCAGCAGTTTATCTTGGCAGGACTACGAGCAGTACTTC
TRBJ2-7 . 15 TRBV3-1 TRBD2 CASSRGTSGVYEQYF TGTGCCAGCAGCCGAGGGACTAGCGGCGTCTACGAGCAGTACTTC
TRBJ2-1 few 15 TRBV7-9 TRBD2 CASSVLAGTYNEQFF TGTGCCAGCAGCGTACTAGCGGGAACCTACAATGAGCAGTTCTTC
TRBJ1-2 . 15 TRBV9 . CASSVVPQSGYGYTF TGTGCCAGCAGCGTAGTTCCTCAGTCTGGCTATGGCTACACCTTC
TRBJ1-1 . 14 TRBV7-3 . CASSLTRANTEAFF TGTGCCAGCAGCTTAACCAGGGCAAACACTGAAGCTTTCTTT
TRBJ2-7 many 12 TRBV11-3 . CASSTRFGEQYF TGTGCCAGCAGCACCCGTTTCGGGGAGCAGTACTTC
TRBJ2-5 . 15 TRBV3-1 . CASSQDRIAEETQYF TGTGCCAGCAGCCAAGATCGGATAGCAGAAGAGACCCAGTACTTC
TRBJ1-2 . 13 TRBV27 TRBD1 CASRGTGYYGYTF TGTGCCAGCCGCGGGACAGGGTACTATGGCTACACCTTC
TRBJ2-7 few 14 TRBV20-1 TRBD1 CSARKTGRSPKQYF TGCAGTGCCCGTAAGACAGGGCGTAGCCCAAAGCAGTACTTC
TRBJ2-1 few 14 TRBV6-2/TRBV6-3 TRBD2 CASSTGTSFGEQFF TGTGCCAGCAGCACCGGGACTAGCTTCGGTGAGCAGTTCTTC
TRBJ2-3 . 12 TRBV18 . CASSPLGGTQYF TGTGCCAGCTCACCCCTGGGAGGAACGCAGTATTTT
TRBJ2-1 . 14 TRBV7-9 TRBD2 CASSWTSGNNEQFF TGTGCCAGCAGCTGGACTAGCGGGAACAATGAGCAGTTCTTC
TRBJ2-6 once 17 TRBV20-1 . CSARATGSLSGANVLNF TGCAGTGCTAGAGCCACAGGGAGCCTATCTGGGGCCAACGTCCTGAATTTC
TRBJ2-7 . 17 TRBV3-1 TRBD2 CASSQVRTSARSYEQYF TGTGCCAGCAGCCAAGTACGGACTAGCGCTCGGAGCTACGAGCAGTACTTC
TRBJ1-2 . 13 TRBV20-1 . CSAPTTGNYGYTF TGCAGTGCTCCTACGACGGGGAACTATGGCTACACCTTC
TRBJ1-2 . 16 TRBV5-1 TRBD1 CASSLDLDRVGYGYTF TGCGCCAGCAGCTTGGATTTGGACAGGGTGGGATATGGCTACACCTTC
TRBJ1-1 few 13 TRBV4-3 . CASSQGQNTEAFF TGCGCCAGCAGCCAAGGGCAGAACACTGAAGCTTTCTTT
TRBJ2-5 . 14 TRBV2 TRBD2 CASTLASGRNEQYF TGTGCCAGCACGTTGGCTAGCGGGAGAAATGAGCAGTACTTC
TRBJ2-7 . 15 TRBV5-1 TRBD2 CASSLVGLAGYEQYF TGCGCCAGCAGCTTGGTAGGACTAGCGGGCTACGAGCAGTACTTC
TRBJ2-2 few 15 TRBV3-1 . CASSRRELDTGELFF TGTGCCAGCAGCCGACGGGAGCTTGACACCGGGGAGCTGTTTTTT
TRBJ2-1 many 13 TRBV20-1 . CSAARGQRNEQFF TGCAGTGCCGCCCGGGGGCAAAGGAATGAGCAGTTCTTC
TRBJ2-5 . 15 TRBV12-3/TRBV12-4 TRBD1 CASSRTTVQGATQYF TGTGCCAGCAGCCGAACGACAGTTCAGGGGGCGACCCAGTACTTC